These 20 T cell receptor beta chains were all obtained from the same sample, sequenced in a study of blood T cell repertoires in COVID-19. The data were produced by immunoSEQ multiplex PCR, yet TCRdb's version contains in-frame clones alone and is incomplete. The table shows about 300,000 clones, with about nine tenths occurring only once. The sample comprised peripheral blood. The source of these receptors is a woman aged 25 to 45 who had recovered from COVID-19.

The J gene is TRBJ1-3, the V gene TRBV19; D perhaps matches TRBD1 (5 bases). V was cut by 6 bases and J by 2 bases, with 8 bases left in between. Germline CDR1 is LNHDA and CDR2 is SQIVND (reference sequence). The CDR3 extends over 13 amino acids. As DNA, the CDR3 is TGTGCCAGTAGCGACAGTCCTGGAAACACCATATATTTT. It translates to CASSDSPGNTIYF.

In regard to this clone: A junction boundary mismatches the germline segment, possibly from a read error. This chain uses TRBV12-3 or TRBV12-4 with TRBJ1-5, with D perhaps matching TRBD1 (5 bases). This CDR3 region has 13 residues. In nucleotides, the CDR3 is TGTGCCAGCAGCTTAGACAGTAATCAGCCCCAGCATTTT. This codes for CASSLDSNQPQHF.

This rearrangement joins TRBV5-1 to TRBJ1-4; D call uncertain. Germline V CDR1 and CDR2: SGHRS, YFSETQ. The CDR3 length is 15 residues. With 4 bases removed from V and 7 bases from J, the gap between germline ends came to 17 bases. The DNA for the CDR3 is TGCGCCAGCAGCCCGTACGGTCCGGCTAGTGAAAAACTGTTTTTT. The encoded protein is CASSPYGPASEKLFF.

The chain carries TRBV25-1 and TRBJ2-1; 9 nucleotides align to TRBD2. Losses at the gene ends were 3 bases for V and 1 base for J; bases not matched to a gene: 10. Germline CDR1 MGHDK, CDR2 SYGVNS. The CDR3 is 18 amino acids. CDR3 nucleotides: TGTGCCAGCAGTGATCCCGCGGGGGGGCCCACGTCCTACAATGAGCAGTTCTTC. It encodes CASSDPAGGPTSYNEQFF.

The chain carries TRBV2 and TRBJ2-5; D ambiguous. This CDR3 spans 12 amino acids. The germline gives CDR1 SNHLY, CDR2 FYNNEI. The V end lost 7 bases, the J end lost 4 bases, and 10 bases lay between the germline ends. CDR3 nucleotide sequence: TGTGCCAGCACCACAACGGGAGAGACCCAGTACTTC. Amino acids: CASTTTGETQYF. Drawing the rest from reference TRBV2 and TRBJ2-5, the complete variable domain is EPEVTQTPSHQVTQMGQEVILRCVPISNHLYFYWYRQILGQKVEFLVSFYNNEISEKSEIFDDQFSVERPDGSNFTLKIRSTKLEDSAMYFCASTTTGETQYFGPGTRLLVL.

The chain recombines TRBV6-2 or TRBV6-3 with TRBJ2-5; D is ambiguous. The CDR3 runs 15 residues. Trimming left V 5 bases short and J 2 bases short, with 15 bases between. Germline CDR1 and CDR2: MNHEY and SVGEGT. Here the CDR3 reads CASSQVRELQETQYF. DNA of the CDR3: TGTGCCAGCAGTCAGGTCCGAGAATTACAAGAGACCCAGTACTTC.

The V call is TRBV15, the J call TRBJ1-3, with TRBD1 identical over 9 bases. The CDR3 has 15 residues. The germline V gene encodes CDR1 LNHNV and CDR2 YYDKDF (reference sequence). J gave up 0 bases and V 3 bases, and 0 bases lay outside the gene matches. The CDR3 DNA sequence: TGTGCCACCAGCAGGACAGGGGGCTCTGGAAACACCATATATTTT. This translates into CATSRTGGSGNTIYF.

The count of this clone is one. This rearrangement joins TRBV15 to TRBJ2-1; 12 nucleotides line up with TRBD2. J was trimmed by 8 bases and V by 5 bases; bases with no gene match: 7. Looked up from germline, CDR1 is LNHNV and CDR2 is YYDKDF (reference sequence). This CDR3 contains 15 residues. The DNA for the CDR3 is TGTGCCACCAGCCGACGACTAGCGGGGGAACATGAGCAGTTCTTC. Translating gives CATSRRLAGEHEQFF.

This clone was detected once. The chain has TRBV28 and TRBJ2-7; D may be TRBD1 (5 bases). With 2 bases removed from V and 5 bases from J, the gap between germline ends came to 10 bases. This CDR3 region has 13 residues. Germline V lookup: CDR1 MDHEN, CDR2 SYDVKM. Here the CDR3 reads CASSLPLGDEQYF. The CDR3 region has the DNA TGTGCCAGCAGTTTACCTTTAGGGGACGAGCAGTACTTC. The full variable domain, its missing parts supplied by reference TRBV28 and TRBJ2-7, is DVKVTQSSRYLVKRTGEKVFLECVQDMDHENMFWYRQDPGLGLRLIYFSYDVKMKEKGDIPEGYSVSREKKERFSLILESASTNQTSMYLCASSLPLGDEQYFGPGTRLTVT.

CDR3 protein: CASSLWASTLAKNIQYF. The CDR3 DNA follows: TGTGCCAGCAGTTTGTGGGCATCTACTTTAGCCAAAAACATTCAGTACTTC. The chain links TRBV28 to TRBJ2-4; D call uncertain. Deletions cut 3 bases from V and 0 bases from J, with 15 bases between. This CDR3 spans 17 amino acids. CDR1 and CDR2 (germline): MDHEN, SYDVKM.

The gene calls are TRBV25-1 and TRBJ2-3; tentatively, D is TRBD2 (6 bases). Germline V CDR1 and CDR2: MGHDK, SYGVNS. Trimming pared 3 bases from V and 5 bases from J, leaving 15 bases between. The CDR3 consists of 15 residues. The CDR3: CASSDPRLGGDTQYF. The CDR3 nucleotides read TGTGCCAGCAGTGACCCCAGGTTGGGGGGAGATACGCAGTATTTT.

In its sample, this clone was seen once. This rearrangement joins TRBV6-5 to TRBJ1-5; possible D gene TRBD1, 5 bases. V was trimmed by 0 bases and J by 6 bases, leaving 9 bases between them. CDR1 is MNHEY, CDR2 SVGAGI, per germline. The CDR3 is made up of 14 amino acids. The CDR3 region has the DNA TGTGCCAGCAGTTACTCTAGGGGTATTCAGCCCCAGCATTTT. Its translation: CASSYSRGIQPQHF.

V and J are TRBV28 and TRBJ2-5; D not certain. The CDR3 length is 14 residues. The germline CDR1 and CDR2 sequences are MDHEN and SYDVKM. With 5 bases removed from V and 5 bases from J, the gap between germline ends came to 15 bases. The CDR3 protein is CASSVPQTAETQYF. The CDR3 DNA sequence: TGTGCCAGCAGTGTACCACAAACCGCCGAGACCCAGTACTTC.

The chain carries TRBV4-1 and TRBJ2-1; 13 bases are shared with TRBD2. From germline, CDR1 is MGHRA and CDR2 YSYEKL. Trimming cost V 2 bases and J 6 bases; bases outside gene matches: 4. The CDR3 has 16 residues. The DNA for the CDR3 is TGCGCCAGCAGCCAACCAGGGACTAGCGGGGTCAATGAGCAGTTCTTC. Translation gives CASSQPGTSGVNEQFF.

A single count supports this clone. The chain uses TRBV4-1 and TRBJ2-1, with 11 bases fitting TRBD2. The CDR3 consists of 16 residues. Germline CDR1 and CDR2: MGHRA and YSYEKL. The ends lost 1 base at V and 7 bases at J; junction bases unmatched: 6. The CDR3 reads CASSQGPLAGVNEQFF. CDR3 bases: TGCGCCAGCAGCCAAGGCCCACTAGCGGGGGTTAATGAGCAGTTCTTC.

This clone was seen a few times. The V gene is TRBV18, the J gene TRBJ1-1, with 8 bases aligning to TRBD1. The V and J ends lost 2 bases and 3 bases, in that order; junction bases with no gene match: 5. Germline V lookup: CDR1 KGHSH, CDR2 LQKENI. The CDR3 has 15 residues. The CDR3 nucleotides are TGTGCCAGCTCACCAGGACAGGGAGGGGACACTGAAGCTTTCTTT. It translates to CASSPGQGGDTEAFF. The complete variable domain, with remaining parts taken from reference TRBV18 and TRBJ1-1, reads NAGVMQNPRHLVRRRGQEARLRCSPMKGHSHVYWYRQLPEEGLKFMVYLQKENIIDESGMPKERFSAEFPKEGPSILRIQQVVRGDSAAYFCASSPGQGGDTEAFFGQGTRLTVV.

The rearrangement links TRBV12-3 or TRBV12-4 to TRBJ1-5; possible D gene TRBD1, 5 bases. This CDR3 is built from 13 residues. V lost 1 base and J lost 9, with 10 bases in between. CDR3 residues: CASSLGRVRPQHF. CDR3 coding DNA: TGTGCCAGCAGTTTAGGCAGGGTACGGCCCCAGCATTTT.

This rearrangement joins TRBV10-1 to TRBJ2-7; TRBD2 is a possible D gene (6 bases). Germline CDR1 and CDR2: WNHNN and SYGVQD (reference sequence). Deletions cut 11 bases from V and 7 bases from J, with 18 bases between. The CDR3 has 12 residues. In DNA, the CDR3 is TGCGCCGTCCGGAGGGTATCGTGGGAGCAGTACTTC. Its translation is CAVRRVSWEQYF.

This chain's CDR3 is CASSHDGGGQETQYF. CDR3 DNA sequence: TGTGCCAGCAGCCACGACGGGGGAGGGCAAGAGACCCAGTACTTC. The rearrangement uses TRBV9 and TRBJ2-5; the match to TRBD2 covers 7 bases. After removal of 4 bases from V and 2 bases from J, the junction contained 8 bases not matched to a gene. Germline CDR1 SGDLS, CDR2 YYNGEE. This CDR3 is built from 15 residues.

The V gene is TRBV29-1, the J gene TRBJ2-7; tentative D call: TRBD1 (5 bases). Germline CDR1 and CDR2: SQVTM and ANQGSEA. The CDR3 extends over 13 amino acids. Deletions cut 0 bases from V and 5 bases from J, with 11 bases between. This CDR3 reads CSVEDPRADEQYF. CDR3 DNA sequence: TGCAGCGTTGAAGATCCCAGGGCTGACGAGCAGTACTTC.